The 30 T cell receptor beta chains listed next were all sequenced from one sample in a study of Ad26.COV2.S vaccination and SARS-CoV-2 variants. Generated by immunoSEQ multiplex PCR, the TCRdb table keeps only in-frame clones and is missing some. The sample contains approximately 250,000 clones, 87% of which appear only once. Stated treatment: about 20 received Ad26.COV2.S at low or high dose, single or two shots; a few received placebo; per-sample allocation not given. Specimen acquisition occurred on day 63 following the initial vaccine or placebo injection. This specimen consisted of peripheral blood, obtained in a trial of Ad26.COV2.S vaccine versus placebo. The receptors shown here come from a person between 18 and 60 years old who received the Ad26.COV2.S COVID-19 vaccine or a placebo.

The rearrangement uses TRBV5-4 and TRBJ2-4; D remains unclear. Germline V gene lookup returns CDR1 SGHNT and CDR2 YYREEE (reference sequence). Trimming removed 0 bases from V and 4 bases from J, with 5 bases in between. This CDR3 contains 13 residues. This CDR3 reads CASSLDGKNIQYF. The CDR3 bases are TGTGCCAGCAGCTTGGACGGGAAAAACATTCAGTACTTC.

J is TRBJ1-1 and V is TRBV2, with D maybe TRBD1 (6 bases). The germline gives CDR1 SNHLY, CDR2 FYNNEI. V was pared by 6 bases and J by 11 bases, with 13 bases between. The CDR3 has 11 amino acids. CDR3 residues: CASRRGIEAFF. The CDR3 coding sequence is TGTGCCAGCAGGAGGGGGATTGAGGCTTTCTTT.

This clone appeared once. CDR3 bases: TGTGCCAGCTCGCGGACAGGGGGGACCAAAAACATTCAGTACTTC. It is translated as CASSRTGGTKNIQYF. The rearrangement links TRBV18 to TRBJ2-4; 10 bases agree with TRBD1. The CDR3 is made up of 15 amino acids. From germline, CDR1 is KGHSH and CDR2 LQKENI. Trimming cost V 6 bases and J 2 bases; bases outside gene matches: 4.

This clone was seen a few times. The CDR3 DNA is TGTGCCAGCTCAGCCCTTGGGACAGGGGATCAGCCCCAGCATTTT. Translating it yields CASSALGTGDQPQHF. The genes are TRBV18 and TRBJ1-5; 10 nucleotides align to TRBD1. This CDR3 has 15 amino acids. The V gene's germline CDR1 is KGHSH and CDR2 LQKENI. Losses at the gene ends were 5 bases for V and 5 bases for J; bases not matched to a gene: 6.

The V gene is TRBV6-2 or TRBV6-3, the J gene TRBJ1-1; unclear D gene. Germline values: CDR1 MNHEY, CDR2 SVGEGT. The length of the CDR3 is 13 residues. V was trimmed by 0 bases and J by 8 bases, leaving 10 bases between them. The CDR3 loop reads CASSYSLGNEAFF. In nucleotides, the CDR3 is TGTGCCAGCAGTTACTCACTTGGCAACGAAGCTTTCTTT.

This chain uses TRBV3-1 (or the pseudogene TRBV3-2) with TRBJ2-3; either TRBD1 or TRBD2 may supply D (6 bases each). Between the trimmed V and J ends, which lost 3 bases and 4 bases, there was a span of 14 bases. Per the germline V gene, CDR1 is LGHDT and CDR2 is YNNKEL (reference sequence). CDR3 length: 15 amino acids. CDR3: CASSQGVGGSDTQYF. CDR3 bases: TGTGCCAGCAGCCAGGGAGTGGGGGGCTCAGATACGCAGTATTTT.

The chain links TRBV30 to TRBJ2-5, with a weak D call TRBD1 (6 bases). V lost 0 bases to trimming and J lost 0 bases, with 14 bases between them. The germline V gene has CDR1 GTSNPN and CDR2 SVGIG (reference sequence). The CDR3 is 16 residues long. This chain's CDR3 is CAWSVGTGMYQETQYF. Written as DNA, the CDR3 is TGTGCCTGGAGTGTCGGAACAGGGATGTACCAAGAGACCCAGTACTTC.

The V call is TRBV7-9, the J call TRBJ2-1; 8 bases are shared with TRBD1. Per germline, CDR1 SEHNR and CDR2 FQNEAQ (reference sequence). The CDR3 loop spans 18 amino acids. V lost 5 bases and J lost 2; bases outside the gene matches: 14. CDR3 amino acids: CASSNAGQGTGTYNEQFF. The CDR3 DNA is TGTGCCAGCAGCAACGCGGGCCAAGGGACAGGTACCTACAATGAGCAGTTCTTC. Full variable domain (outside the CDR3, taken from reference TRBV7-9 and TRBJ2-1): DTGVSQNPRHKITKRGQNVTFRCDPISEHNRLYWYRQTLGQGPEFLTYFQNEAQLEKSRLLSDRFSAERPKGSFSTLEIQRTEQGDSAMYLCASSNAGQGTGTYNEQFFGPGTRLTVL.

This chain's CDR3 is CSVSQAGGAGANVLTF. CDR3 sequence (DNA): TGCAGCGTTTCCCAGGCAGGGGGAGCTGGGGCCAACGTCCTGACTTTC. The gene calls are TRBV29-1 and TRBJ2-6, with 7 nucleotides matching TRBD1. Germline V lookup: CDR1 SQVTM, CDR2 ANQGSEA. The CDR3 runs to 16 residues. V lost 5 bases to trimming and J lost 2 bases; unmatched junction nucleotides: 9.

The chain recombines TRBV6-5 with TRBJ1-5; D may be TRBD1 (6 bases). The germline CDR1 and CDR2 sequences are MNHEY and SVGAGI. This CDR3 has 14 residues. V was trimmed by 6 bases and J by 2 bases, leaving 11 bases between them. The CDR3, as DNA: TGTGCCAGCAGCCCCAGGGGACGCAATCAGCCCCAGCATTTT. Amino acids: CASSPRGRNQPQHF.

The chain is built from TRBV11-3 and TRBJ2-3; maybe TRBD1 (6 bases). V was pared by 5 bases and J by 2 bases, with 14 bases between. The CDR3 length is 15 residues. Germline V gives CDR1 SGHNT, CDR2 YENEEA. In nucleotides, the CDR3 is TGTGCCAGCAGCCTTGGGGGCGGGCCCACAGATACGCAGTATTTT. It translates to CASSLGGGPTDTQYF.

This chain uses TRBV10-1 with TRBJ1-3; D gene ambiguous. The V and J ends lost 11 bases and 0 bases respectively, with 14 bases between them. The germline gives CDR1 WNHNN, CDR2 SYGVQD (reference sequence). The CDR3 consists of 14 residues. The DNA of the CDR3 is TGCGCCCCCGAGGACTTCTACTCTGGAAACACCATATATTTT. This sequence encodes CAPEDFYSGNTIYF.

V is TRBV28 and J is TRBJ1-4, with D possibly TRBD1 on 6 matching bases. The CDR3 spans 15 residues. V lost 7 bases and J lost 7, with 19 bases in between. The germline CDR1 and CDR2 sequences are MDHEN and SYDVKM. CDR3 sequence (DNA): TGTGCCAGCACCGAAGTCACAGGGATCGGTGAAAAACTGTTTTTT. Encoded protein: CASTEVTGIGEKLFF. Filled out from reference TRBV28 and TRBJ1-4, the complete variable domain reads DVKVTQSSRYLVKRTGEKVFLECVQDMDHENMFWYRQDPGLGLRLIYFSYDVKMKEKGDIPEGYSVSREKKERFSLILESASTNQTSMYLCASTEVTGIGEKLFFGSGTQLSVL.

The rearrangement joins TRBV5-5 to TRBJ2-4; the match to TRBD2 covers 7 bases. V was clipped by 2 bases and J by 4 bases; unmatched bases: 6. This CDR3 has 15 amino acids. Germline CDR1 reads SGHKS; CDR2 reads YYEKEE (reference sequence). The CDR3 is CASSFSGPPKNIQYF. The CDR3, as DNA: TGTGCCAGCAGCTTTAGCGGGCCCCCTAAAAACATTCAGTACTTC. The whole variable domain, remainder taken from reference TRBV5-5 and TRBJ2-4, is DAGVTQSPTHLIKTRGQQVTLRCSPISGHKSVSWYQQVLGQGPQFIFQYYEKEERGRGNFPDRFSARQFPNYSSELNVNALLLGDSALYLCASSFSGPPKNIQYFGAGTRLSVL.

The rearrangement links TRBV30 to TRBJ2-1; no clear D. The CDR3 loop spans 13 amino acids. Germline V lookup: CDR1 GTSNPN, CDR2 SVGIG (reference sequence). V gave up 0 bases and J gave up 5 bases, with 8 bases separating them. The CDR3 nucleotides read TGTGCCTGGAGTGTAGTCGGACACAATGAGCAGTTCTTC. This translates into CAWSVVGHNEQFF.

The chain recombines TRBV2 with TRBJ1-2; TRBD1 aligns across 7 bases. This CDR3 is 16 amino acids long. The V gene end was trimmed by 2 bases and the J gene end by 6 bases; junction bases not matched to a gene: 12. The V gene's germline CDR1 is SNHLY and CDR2 FYNNEI. The CDR3 DNA follows: TGTGCCAGCAGTGAAAAACAAGTAAGACAGGGAGATGGCTACACCTTC. As protein: CASSEKQVRQGDGYTF.

This sequence joins TRBV4-3 and TRBJ2-7; the match to TRBD1 covers 10 bases. Germline CDR1 is LGHNA and CDR2 is YSLEER. CDR3 size: 15 residues. Trimming at V came to 1 base and at J to 3 bases, leaving 3 bases not matched to a gene. The CDR3 bases are TGCGCCAGCAGCCAAGGGACAGGGGGTTACTACGAGCAGTACGTC. It codes for CASSQGTGGYYEQYV.

The rearrangement joins TRBV4-3 to TRBJ1-3; D possibly corresponds to TRBD1 (5 bases). Between the trimmed V and J ends, which lost 1 base and 7 bases, there was a span of 14 bases. The V gene's germline CDR1 is LGHNA and CDR2 YSLEER. The CDR3 covers 15 residues. The CDR3 nucleotides are TGCGCCAGCAGCCAAGTTCGGTACAAGGGGAACACCATATATTTT. Protein product: CASSQVRYKGNTIYF.

This chain joins TRBV18 and TRBJ2-4; TRBD2 might be the D (5 bases). Trimming took 1 base from V and 5 from J, leaving 12 bases between them. From germline, CDR1 is KGHSH and CDR2 LQKENI. The CDR3 sequence is 15 residues long. CDR3: CASSPRGPPENIQYF. DNA for the CDR3: TGTGCCAGCTCACCACGAGGGCCCCCAGAAAACATTCAGTACTTC.

V usage is TRBV12-3 or TRBV12-4 and J usage is TRBJ2-1; D is undetermined. The V end lost 1 base, the J end lost 6 bases, and 7 bases lay between the germline ends. The CDR3 has 13 residues. The CDR3 here is CASSLVGLNEQFF. Here the CDR3 DNA reads TGTGCCAGCAGTTTAGTGGGTCTCAATGAGCAGTTCTTC.

The rearrangement joins TRBV6-6 to TRBJ2-2, with D perhaps matching TRBD2 (5 bases). The V gene's germline CDR1 is MNHNY and CDR2 SVGAGI (reference sequence). The CDR3 consists of 15 residues. Trimming removed 7 bases from V and 1 base from J, with 13 bases in between. This CDR3 reads CASTPDGLNTGELFF. The CDR3 DNA sequence: TGTGCCAGCACCCCGGACGGACTGAACACCGGGGAGCTGTTTTTT.

The V gene is TRBV19, the J gene TRBJ1-1; TRBD1 aligns across 7 bases. V lost 5 bases to trimming and J lost 4 bases; unmatched junction nucleotides: 7. The CDR3 runs 14 residues. Germline values: CDR1 LNHDA, CDR2 SQIVND (reference sequence). The CDR3 protein is CASSSYRDSTEAFF. The DNA for the CDR3 is TGTGCCAGTAGTTCTTACCGGGACAGCACTGAAGCTTTCTTT.

The rearrangement uses TRBV30 and TRBJ2-5, with D maybe TRBD2 (6 bases). V shed 4 bases and J shed 4 bases, with 10 bases lying between them. CDR3 length equals 12 residues. Germline CDR1 GTSNPN, CDR2 SVGIG (reference sequence). The CDR3 loop is CAWTRDLETQYF. CDR3 nucleotides: TGTGCCTGGACTCGGGACTTAGAGACCCAGTACTTC.

The rearrangement joins TRBV4-1 to TRBJ2-2, with 7 bases aligning to TRBD2. The CDR3 sequence is 17 residues long. From germline, CDR1 is MGHRA and CDR2 YSYEKL. V trimming: 2 bases; J trimming: 2 bases; junction bases outside the gene matches: 8. CDR3 amino acids: CASSQSRDYLNTGELFF. In DNA, the CDR3 is TGCGCCAGCAGCCAATCCCGGGACTACCTCAACACCGGGGAGCTGTTTTTT.

V and J are TRBV20-1 and TRBJ1-1; D unresolved. The CDR3 covers 10 residues. CDR1 and CDR2 from the germline V gene are DFQATT and SNEGSKA (reference sequence). Trimming stripped 3 bases from V and 8 bases from J, with 7 bases between. This CDR3 is CSASQLEAFF. The CDR3 bases are TGCAGTGCTAGCCAGCTCGAAGCTTTCTTT.

This clone was recorded once. The chain combines TRBV4-3 with TRBJ2-7, with 11 positions matching TRBD2. Germline-derived CDR1 and CDR2 are LGHNA and YSLEER. The V and J ends lost 4 bases and 5 bases, in that order; junction bases with no gene match: 7. The CDR3 contains 15 residues. The CDR3 reads CASSRPLAGVDEQYV. CDR3 DNA sequence: TGCGCCAGCAGCCGTCCACTAGCGGGAGTCGACGAGCAGTACGTC.

This chain joins TRBV19 and TRBJ2-7; D gene unclear. V dropped 1 base and J dropped 6 bases, with 13 bases sitting between them. The CDR3 totals 14 residues. CDR1 and CDR2 (germline): LNHDA, SQIVND (reference sequence). CDR3: CASSIAGHPTEQYV. CDR3 sequence (DNA): TGTGCCAGTAGTATAGCTGGGCACCCGACCGAGCAGTACGTC.

V usage is TRBV6-5 and J usage is TRBJ1-2; TRBD1 matches at 12 bases. The CDR3 totals 15 residues. CDR1 and CDR2 from the germline V gene are MNHEY and SVGAGI. V lost 2 bases, J lost 4 bases, and 2 bases stayed unmatched. The CDR3 region is CASSYGTGGSYGYTF. In DNA, the CDR3 is TGTGCCAGCAGTTACGGGACAGGGGGCTCCTATGGCTACACCTTC.

V usage is TRBV9 and J usage is TRBJ1-2, with D possibly matching TRBD1 (6 bases). The CDR3 is made up of 17 amino acids. V shed 0 bases and J shed 2 bases, with 17 bases lying between them. Germline CDR1 SGDLS, CDR2 YYNGEE. Here the CDR3 reads CASSVVPGASENYGYTF. DNA for the CDR3: TGTGCCAGCAGCGTAGTGCCAGGGGCATCCGAAAACTATGGCTACACCTTC.

The chain has TRBV5-1 and TRBJ2-1; weak D call: TRBD1 (5 bases). Trimming pared 2 bases from V and 7 bases from J, leaving 7 bases between. Germline values: CDR1 SGHRS, CDR2 YFSETQ. CDR3 length: 12 amino acids. DNA for the CDR3: TGCGCCAGCAGCTTACAGGTAAATGAGCAGTTCTTC. The encoded protein is CASSLQVNEQFF.